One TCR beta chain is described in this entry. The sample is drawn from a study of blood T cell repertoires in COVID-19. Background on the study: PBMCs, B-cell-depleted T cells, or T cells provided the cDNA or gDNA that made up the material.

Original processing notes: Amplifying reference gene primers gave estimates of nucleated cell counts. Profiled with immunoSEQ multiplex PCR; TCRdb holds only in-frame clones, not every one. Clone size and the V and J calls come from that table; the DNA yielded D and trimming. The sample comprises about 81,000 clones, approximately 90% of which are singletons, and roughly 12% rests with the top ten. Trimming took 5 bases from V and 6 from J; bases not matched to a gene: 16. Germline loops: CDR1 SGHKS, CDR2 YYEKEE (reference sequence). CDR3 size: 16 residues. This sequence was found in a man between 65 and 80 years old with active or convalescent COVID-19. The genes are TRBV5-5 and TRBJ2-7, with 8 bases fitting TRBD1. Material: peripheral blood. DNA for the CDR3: TGTGCCAGCAGGCTAGACTCCGGGACAGGAGCCAGCGAGCAGTACTTC. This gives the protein CASRLDSGTGASEQYF.